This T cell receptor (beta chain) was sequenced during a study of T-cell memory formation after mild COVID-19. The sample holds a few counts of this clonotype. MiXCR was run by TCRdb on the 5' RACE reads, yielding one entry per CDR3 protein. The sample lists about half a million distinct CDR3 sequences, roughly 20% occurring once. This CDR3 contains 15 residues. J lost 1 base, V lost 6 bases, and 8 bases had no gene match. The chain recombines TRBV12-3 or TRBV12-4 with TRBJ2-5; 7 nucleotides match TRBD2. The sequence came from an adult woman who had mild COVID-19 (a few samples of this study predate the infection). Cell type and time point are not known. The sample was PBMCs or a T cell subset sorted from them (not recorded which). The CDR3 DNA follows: TGTGCCAGCAGGGACGCTGGGAGGGGCCAAGAGACCCAGTACTTC. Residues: CASRDAGRGQETQYF.